This T cell receptor beta chain came from a study of T cells in localized non-small cell lung cancer. The study's findings and limits: In adjacent lung appeared a median 57 of the top 100 tumor clones.

Method: immunoSEQ multiplex PCR; TCRdb's copy keeps in-frame clones and lacks some. This repertoire shows about 5,900 clones, 20% to 25% found once; its top ten account for around 9.3%. A remark on this clone: Antigen specificity is unknown.

Germline CDR1 reads SGHDN; CDR2 reads FVKESK. The CDR3 contains 14 residues. V trimming: 6 bases; J trimming: 7 bases; junction bases outside the gene matches: 6. This receptor was taken from a female donor of 60 years or more with stage I lung adenocarcinoma. Here the sequenced sample was lung tumor tissue, taken before any cancer treatment. This chain connects TRBV14 to TRBJ2-1; 10 positions agree with TRBD2. CDR3 nucleotide sequence: TGTGCCAGCAGTGGGCTAGCGGGAGTAAATGAGCAGTTCTTC. It translates to CASSGLAGVNEQFF.